A single sample is the source of the 16 T cell receptor beta chains below, sequenced in a study of cytomegalovirus exposure and HLA in healthy donors. The PCR employed 60 Vbeta primers together with 13 Jbeta primers. The assay was immunoSEQ multiplex PCR, and TCRdb's table has in-frame clones only and misses some. The repertoire holds tens of thousands of clones, with less than 75% as singletons. Source material: PBMCs. These receptors all stem from a man aged 25 to 45 in good health and CMV-seronegative.

The genes are TRBV5-8 and TRBJ1-2; no firm D call. Germline assignment: CDR1 SGHTS and CDR2 YDEGEE. The CDR3 consists of 14 residues. Trimming shortened V by 5 bases and J by 1 base, and 12 bases separated the two germline ends. The CDR3 sequence: CASRTRGGNYGYTF. DNA for the CDR3: TGTGCCAGCAGAACACGCGGCGGTAACTATGGCTACACCTTC.

V is TRBV30 and J is TRBJ2-4; TRBD1 matches at 9 bases. V lost 5 bases and J lost 7; bases outside the gene matches: 0. The CDR3 contains 11 residues. Germline V gives CDR1 GTSNPN, CDR2 SVGIG (reference sequence). This CDR3 is CAWDRGNIQYF. As DNA, the CDR3 is TGTGCCTGGGACAGGGGGAACATTCAGTACTTC.

This clone occurred a few times. The chain has TRBV5-6 and TRBJ2-7, with TRBD2 identical over 9 bases. CDR1 SGHDT and CDR2 YYEEEE come from the germline V gene. The CDR3 extends over 15 amino acids. Germline trimming cut 5 bases from V and 3 bases from J; bases unmatched to any gene: 9. The CDR3 is CASRKTSGEHYEQYF. The CDR3 DNA reads TGTGCCAGCAGAAAGACTAGCGGAGAACACTACGAGCAGTACTTC. The full variable domain, rest sourced from reference TRBV5-6 and TRBJ2-7, is DAGVTQSPTHLIKTRGQQVTLRCSPKSGHDTVSWYQQALGQGPQFIFQYYEEEERQRGNFPDRFSGHQFPNYSSELNVNALLLGDSALYLCASRKTSGEHYEQYFGPGTRLTVT.

CDR3 nucleotides: TGTGCCTGGCAACAGGGGAACTATGGCTACACCTTC. It specifies CAWQQGNYGYTF. The V gene is TRBV30, the J gene TRBJ1-2; TRBD1 aligns across 7 bases. This CDR3 region has 12 residues. V was pared by 5 bases and J by 2 bases, with 2 bases of the junction left unmatched. Germline loops: CDR1 GTSNPN, CDR2 SVGIG (reference sequence). Supplemented by reference TRBV30 and TRBJ1-2, the full variable domain reads SQTIHQWPATLVQPVGSPLSLECTVEGTSNPNLYWYRQAAGRGLQLLFYSVGIGQISSEVPQNLSASRPQDRQFILSSKKLLLSDSGFYLCAWQQGNYGYTFGSGTRLTVV.

The rearrangement joins TRBV18 to TRBJ2-1; weak D call: TRBD1 (5 bases). Trimming pared 5 bases from V and 0 bases from J, leaving 11 bases between. Germline V gene sequence: CDR1 KGHSH, CDR2 LQKENI. CDR3 size: 15 residues. The CDR3 DNA sequence: TGTGCCAGCTCAGACAGACAGAGCTCCTACAATGAGCAGTTCTTC. It is translated as CASSDRQSSYNEQFF. The full variable domain, completed using reference TRBV18 and TRBJ2-1, is NAGVMQNPRHLVRRRGQEARLRCSPMKGHSHVYWYRQLPEEGLKFMVYLQKENIIDESGMPKERFSAEFPKEGPSILRIQQVVRGDSAAYFCASSDRQSSYNEQFFGPGTRLTVL.

This sequence joins TRBV10-3 and TRBJ1-1; a possible D gene is TRBD1 (5 bases). Germline CDR1 reads ENHRY; CDR2 reads SYGVKD. The CDR3 has 13 residues. Trimming took off 10 bases at V and 1 base at J, with 13 bases between the two ends. CDR3 residues: CASTGFENTEAFF. CDR3 nucleotide sequence: TGTGCCAGCACAGGTTTCGAGAACACTGAAGCTTTCTTT.

This clone was found a few times. J is TRBJ1-2 and V is TRBV5-8; 11 bases line up with TRBD1. The germline V gene has CDR1 SGHTS and CDR2 YDEGEE. With 4 bases clipped from V and 4 bases from J, the junction kept 12 bases outside the gene matches. The CDR3 consists of 17 residues. CDR3 residues: CASSQGVRTGGVYGYTF. CDR3 DNA: TGTGCCAGCAGCCAAGGGGTGAGGACAGGGGGCGTCTATGGCTACACCTTC.

CDR3 in amino acids: CASSLEPYEQYF. Written as DNA, the CDR3 is TGTGCCAGCAGTTTAGAGCCCTACGAGCAGTACTTC. The V gene is TRBV28, the J gene TRBJ2-7; D ambiguous. Germline V gives CDR1 MDHEN, CDR2 SYDVKM. Trimming took 2 bases from V and 2 from J, leaving 4 bases between them. This CDR3 contains 12 residues.

This chain joins TRBV6-5 and TRBJ2-7; D may be TRBD1 (7 bases). Trimming cost V 6 bases and J 0 bases, with 15 bases left between them. The germline V gene encodes CDR1 MNHEY and CDR2 SVGAGI. There are 15 residues in the CDR3. CDR3 DNA sequence: TGTGCCAGCAGCAGGGGGGACAGATTCTCCTACGAGCAGTACTTC. The encoded protein is CASSRGDRFSYEQYF.

The rearrangement links TRBV27 to TRBJ1-2; TRBD1 aligns across 7 bases. CDR1 and CDR2 (germline): MNHEY, SMNVEV (reference sequence). Trimming at V came to 3 bases and at J to 2 bases, leaving 0 bases not matched to a gene. CDR3 size: 13 residues. DNA of the CDR3: TGTGCCAGCAGTTTGACAGGGAACTATGGCTACACCTTC. Protein sequence: CASSLTGNYGYTF.

CDR3 DNA sequence: TGTGCCAGCAGATTCCCCAAAACCAGACAGGGGCAGAATGAGCAGTTCTTC. It is translated as CASRFPKTRQGQNEQFF. The chain employs TRBV2 and TRBJ2-1; 8 bases map to TRBD1. Unmatched junction bases numbered 17, after V lost 6 bases and J lost 7 bases. Germline-derived CDR1 and CDR2 are SNHLY and FYNNEI. The CDR3 runs to 17 residues.

J is TRBJ2-7 and V is TRBV27; unclear D gene. CDR3 length: 10 residues. The germline CDR1 and CDR2 sequences are MNHEY and SMNVEV (reference sequence). V lost 11 bases to trimming and J lost 0 bases, with 5 bases between them. For the CDR3, the DNA is TGTGCCGCCGGCTCCTACGAGCAGTACTTC. This gives the protein CAAGSYEQYF.

The chain recombines TRBV5-1 with TRBJ2-1, with 15 bases aligning to TRBD2. V was clipped by 4 bases and J by 15 bases; unmatched bases: 8. The CDR3 has 14 residues. Germline CDR1 and CDR2: SGHRS and YFSETQ. The CDR3 spells CASSPGLAGGGVFF. The CDR3 DNA sequence: TGCGCCAGCAGCCCGGGACTAGCGGGAGGAGGGGTGTTCTTC.

This chain connects TRBV5-1 to TRBJ2-7; 15 positions agree with TRBD2. J was trimmed by 3 bases and V by 0 bases; bases with no gene match: 7. This CDR3 region has 18 residues. Germline V gene data show CDR1 as SGHRS and CDR2 as YFSETQ. The CDR3 coding sequence is TGCGCCAGCAGCTTGGAAGGACTAGCGGGAGGGATCTTCTACGAGCAGTACTTC. This encodes CASSLEGLAGGIFYEQYF.

The chain carries TRBV7-6 and TRBJ1-5, with TRBD1 as a possible D gene (6 bases). Deletions cut 2 bases from V and 0 bases from J, with 8 bases between. The CDR3 is 15 residues long. Per the germline V gene, CDR1 is SGHVS and CDR2 is FNYEAQ. CDR3 DNA: TGTGCCAGCAGCTTAAACAGGGATAGCAATCAGCCCCAGCATTTT. This gives the protein CASSLNRDSNQPQHF. Filled out from reference TRBV7-6 and TRBJ1-5, the complete variable domain reads GAGVSQSPRYKVTKRGQDVALRCDPISGHVSLYWYRQALGQGPEFLTYFNYEAQQDKSGLPNDRFSAERPEGSISTLTIQRTEQRDSAMYRCASSLNRDSNQPQHFGDGTRLSIL.

Here the CDR3 DNA reads TGTGCCAGCTCACCAGCCGGACTAGCGGTTAGCACAGATACGCAGTATTTT. Residues: CASSPAGLAVSTDTQYF. The J gene is TRBJ2-3, the V gene TRBV18; 10 bases are shared with TRBD2. CDR1 and CDR2 (germline): KGHSH, LQKENI. Trimming at V came to 2 bases and at J to 0 bases, leaving 5 bases not matched to a gene. The CDR3 sequence is 17 residues long.